The 18 T cell receptor beta chains below come from one sample, sequenced in a study of regulatory T cells in long-lasting Graves disease. Time point denoted: newly diagnosed GD, antithyroid drugs for less than 3 months. PBMC RNA was the source of the TCR library. Arm-PCR of CDR3 regions with iRepertoire HTBI primers generated TCR beta libraries. A single record per CDR3 protein comes from TCRdb applying MiXCR to the multiplex PCR reads. In the table there are hundreds of thousands of distinct CDR3 sequences, approximately 15% of which are singletons. In addition, the sample was reused for a study of T cells in Graves' hyperthyroidism and ophthalmopathy.

The material was peripheral blood mononuclear cells (PBMCs), obtained at new diagnosis, from a patient treated with antithyroid drugs. Receptors originate from a woman aged 25 to 39 with Graves disease.

This clonotype came up many times. The chain carries TRBV28 and TRBJ2-2; D is unresolved. CDR3 length: 14 residues. Trimming stripped 2 bases from V and 3 bases from J, with 7 bases between. Per the germline V gene, CDR1 is MDHEN and CDR2 is SYDVKM. In DNA form, the CDR3 reads TGTGCCAGCAGTTTACGGGTACACACCGGGGAGCTGTTTTTT. Translating gives CASSLRVHTGELFF.

This clonotype showed up many times. The CDR3 reads CSASKRAQTYEQYF. CDR3 nucleotides: TGCAGTGCTTCTAAGCGGGCCCAAACCTACGAGCAGTACTTC. V and J are TRBV20-1 and TRBJ2-7, with a tentative D call TRBD2 (6 bases). V dropped 5 bases and J dropped 2 bases, with 16 bases sitting between them. The CDR3 length is 14 residues. Germline lookup yields CDR1 DFQATT and CDR2 SNEGSKA (reference sequence).

The table lists this clonotype with many counts. The chain is built from TRBV7-2 and TRBJ2-7; no clear D gene. Per germline, CDR1 SGHTA and CDR2 FQGNSA. Trimming removed 5 bases at V and 2 bases at J, with 13 bases between. The CDR3 is made up of 14 amino acids. CDR3 sequence (DNA): TGTGCCAGCAGCCAGACACCTGGGACCTACGAGCAGTACTTC. As protein: CASSQTPGTYEQYF.

V and J are TRBV7-9 and TRBJ2-1; D unresolved. The CDR3 totals 16 residues. Germline CDR1 reads SEHNR; CDR2 reads FQNEAQ (reference sequence). The V end was cut by 2 bases, the J end by 7 bases, with 18 bases between. The CDR3 nucleotides read TGTGCCAGCAGCTTAAATATGTTTGGAACACAAAATGAGCAGTTCTTC. This codes for CASSLNMFGTQNEQFF.

This clonotype was detected only a few times. This may arise from a read error, as a much more abundant clone is one base away. The chain employs TRBV11-2 and TRBJ1-1; possibly TRBD1 for D (5 bases). This CDR3 contains 12 residues. From germline, CDR1 is SGHAT and CDR2 FQNNGV. As DNA, the CDR3 is TGTGCCAGCGGACATAAGAACGCTGAAGCTTTCTTT. It specifies CASGHKNAEAFF.

This clonotype was counted only a few times. The chain employs TRBV3-1 and TRBJ1-3; no clear D. In germline, CDR1 is LGHDT, CDR2 YNNKEL (reference sequence). The V and J ends lost 5 bases and 3 bases respectively, with 11 bases between them. The CDR3 has 14 amino acids. The CDR3 nucleotides read TGTGCCAGCAGCAAAACGACATTTGGAAACACCATATATTTT. It is translated as CASSKTTFGNTIYF.

The rearrangement joins TRBV29-1 to TRBJ2-7; 9 bases line up with TRBD2. The germline CDR1 and CDR2 sequences are SQVTM and ANQGSEA. The CDR3 runs to 13 residues. Trimming removed 8 bases from V and 4 bases from J; junction bases left unmatched: 9. Here the CDR3 DNA reads TGCAGCTACACGCCAGCGGGGGGATACGAGCAGTACTTC. Its translation is CSYTPAGGYEQYF.

This clonotype appeared many times. The gene calls are TRBV18 and TRBJ2-7, with 7 bases matching TRBD1. J was trimmed by 2 bases and V by 5 bases; bases with no gene match: 6. The CDR3 totals 14 residues. The V gene's germline CDR1 is KGHSH and CDR2 LQKENI. The CDR3 loop is CASSATGPTYEQYF. DNA for the CDR3: TGTGCCAGCTCAGCGACAGGGCCAACCTACGAGCAGTACTTC. Supplemented by reference TRBV18 and TRBJ2-7, the full variable domain reads NAGVMQNPRHLVRRRGQEARLRCSPMKGHSHVYWYRQLPEEGLKFMVYLQKENIIDESGMPKERFSAEFPKEGPSILRIQQVVRGDSAAYFCASSATGPTYEQYFGPGTRLTVT.

At least ten counts were recorded for this clonotype. This sequence joins TRBV28 and TRBJ1-6; TRBD1 agrees at 9 bases. The CDR3 is 15 amino acids. Trimming at V came to 4 bases and at J to 9 bases, leaving 7 bases not matched to a gene. Germline CDR1 reads MDHEN; CDR2 reads SYDVKM. CDR3 nucleotide sequence: TGTGCCAGCAGTTCCACCGACAGGGGGTTTTCACCCCTCCACTTT. Its translation is CASSSTDRGFSPLHF.

This chain connects TRBV20-1 to TRBJ2-3; 8 nucleotides align to TRBD2. Germline V CDR1 and CDR2: DFQATT, SNEGSKA (reference sequence). This CDR3 is built from 14 residues. With 5 bases clipped from V and 1 base from J, the junction kept 5 bases outside the gene matches. CDR3 loop: CSAPKRERTDTQYF. CDR3 bases: TGCAGTGCTCCAAAGCGGGAGCGCACAGATACGCAGTATTTT.

This clonotype was seen only a few times. The gene calls are TRBV28 and TRBJ1-1; D not certain. CDR1 MDHEN and CDR2 SYDVKM come from the germline V gene. Trimming removed 6 bases from V and 4 bases from J, with 15 bases in between. The CDR3 loop spans 14 amino acids. Written as DNA, the CDR3 is TGTGCCAGCAGGCCGGGCCCGGGGAGCACTGAAGCTTTCTTT. As protein: CASRPGPGSTEAFF.

This clonotype came up many times. The V and J genes are TRBV11-2 and TRBJ1-1; D is undetermined. Germline V gene data show CDR1 as SGHAT and CDR2 as FQNNGV. The CDR3 spans 13 residues. Trimming removed 1 base at V and 10 bases at J, with 13 bases between. CDR3 amino acids: CASSLGLAERAFF. CDR3 in DNA: TGTGCCAGCAGCTTAGGACTGGCGGAGCGAGCTTTCTTT.

This clonotype was detected a few times. The chain joins TRBV20-1 to TRBJ2-7; 14 bases agree with TRBD2. CDR3 length equals 15 residues. Unmatched junction bases numbered 9, after V lost 4 bases and J lost 7 bases. Germline V gives CDR1 DFQATT, CDR2 SNEGSKA (reference sequence). The CDR3 sequence: CSATGTSGGTWEQYF. CDR3 sequence (DNA): TGCAGTGCTACCGGGACTAGCGGGGGTACCTGGGAGCAGTACTTC.

For this clonotype: The conserved closing phenylalanine or tryptophan is absent in this CDR3, likely reflecting a read error. The chain uses TRBV5-1 and TRBJ1-4; D remains ambiguous. The CDR3 spans 14 residues. CDR1 is SGHRS and CDR2 is YFSETQ in the germline V gene. V gave up 3 bases and J gave up 5 bases, with 11 bases separating them. This CDR3 reads CASSSLGVNEKLFS. The CDR3 DNA reads TGCGCCAGCAGCTCGTTGGGAGTCAATGAAAAACTGTTTTCT.

In its sample, this clonotype was seen many times. A junction end diverges from the germline sequence, so it may reflect a read error. The chain joins TRBV5-1 to TRBJ2-1; D possibly corresponds to TRBD1 (6 bases). CDR3 length: 13 residues. Germline V gene data show CDR1 as SGHRS and CDR2 as YFSETQ. DNA of the CDR3: TGTGCCAGCAGCTTAGGGGGCTACAATGAGCAGTTCTTC. Translation: CASSLGGYNEQFF.

The gene calls are TRBV19 and TRBJ1-2; 7 bases are a match to TRBD1. CDR1 is LNHDA and CDR2 is SQIVND in the germline V gene (reference sequence). V lost 10 bases and J lost 5; bases outside the gene matches: 4. The CDR3 extends over 11 amino acids. Here the CDR3 DNA reads TGTGCCACTAGACAGGGATATGGCTACACCTTC. This codes for CATRQGYGYTF.

There are many counts of this clonotype. V usage is TRBV6-5 and J usage is TRBJ1-1; D is perhaps TRBD1 (6 bases). Trimming removed 0 bases at V and 3 bases at J, with 23 bases between. CDR3 length equals 19 residues. Germline V gives CDR1 MNHEY, CDR2 SVGAGI. CDR3 loop: CASSYSIVIRGARDTEAFF. As DNA, the CDR3 is TGTGCCAGCAGTTACTCGATAGTCATAAGGGGGGCGCGTGACACTGAAGCTTTCTTT.

This clonotype was recorded a few times. J is TRBJ2-1 and V is TRBV24-1; D gene ambiguous. Trimming removed 1 base from V and 5 bases from J, with 14 bases in between. The CDR3 sequence is 16 residues long. CDR1 and CDR2 (germline): KGHDR, SFDVKD. CDR3 sequence: CATSDFGVEGHNEQFF. The DNA for the CDR3 is TGTGCCACCAGTGATTTTGGAGTAGAAGGGCACAATGAGCAGTTCTTC.